The 7 T cell receptor beta chains listed next were all sequenced from one sample in a study of sequential checkpoint blockade in melanoma. Repertoires were generated with immunoSEQ multiplex PCR, while TCRdb's copy carries only in-frame clones and drops some. The profile shows about 8,000 clones, roughly 60% of them singletons. Treatment described: randomized to nivolumab then ipilimumab (arm A) or the reverse (arm B). The material was CD8+ T cells sorted from blood (inferred from file names), obtained from a patient given nivolumab and ipilimumab in sequence. The receptors stem from a human donor with melanoma.

This chain joins TRBV4-1 and TRBJ1-2, with 8 bases that match TRBD1. CDR1 is MGHRA and CDR2 is YSYEKL in the germline V gene. V shed 0 bases and J 8 bases; nucleotides not matched to a gene: 11. The CDR3 has 16 amino acids. CDR3 loop: CASSQEWPGQGVGYTF. Written as DNA, the CDR3 is TGCGCCAGCAGCCAAGAGTGGCCCGGACAGGGCGTGGGCTACACCTTC.

A few counts support this clone. This specimen includes other DNA sequences encoding the same CDR3. The chain employs TRBV11-2 and TRBJ2-7, with TRBD2 matching over 12 bases. The CDR3 is 15 amino acids. J gave up 2 bases and V 1 base, and 0 bases lay outside the gene matches. The germline CDR1 and CDR2 sequences are SGHAT and FQNNGV. CDR3 DNA: TGTGCCAGCAGCTTAGGACTAGCGGGGGCCTACGAGCAGTACTTC. It translates to CASSLGLAGAYEQYF.

CDR3 coding DNA: TGCAGCGTTGAAGTGACTAGCAGTGGGGGAGAGCAGTACTTC. This gives the protein CSVEVTSSGGEQYF. The chain links TRBV29-1 to TRBJ2-7; TRBD2 matches 7 bases. This CDR3 has 14 residues. From germline, CDR1 is SQVTM and CDR2 ANQGSEA. V was pared by 1 base and J by 7 bases, with 10 bases of the junction left unmatched.

This clone was detected a few times. The gene calls are TRBV15 and TRBJ1-6; no clear D gene. The germline V and J ends were trimmed by 8 bases and 10 bases, with 15 bases remaining between them. The CDR3 covers 13 residues. Germline V gene data show CDR1 as LNHNV and CDR2 as YYDKDF (reference sequence). The CDR3 DNA follows: TGTGCCACCCAACAACATATTGGCTCACCCCTCCACTTT. Translation: CATQQHIGSPLHF.

The V gene is TRBV19, the J gene TRBJ1-4; D is unresolved. This CDR3 is built from 12 residues. V lost 10 bases and J lost 8, with 14 bases in between. Germline CDR1 LNHDA, CDR2 SQIVND (reference sequence). CDR3 nucleotide sequence: TGTGCCACCGGGCGGGTCCGCGAAAAACTGTTTTTT. Its protein is CATGRVREKLFF.

This clone appeared a few times. CDR3 loop: CASSAEGQPPPYEQYF. The CDR3 region has the DNA TGTGCCAGCAGCGCCGAAGGACAGCCCCCTCCCTACGAGCAGTACTTC. V and J are TRBV7-9 and TRBJ2-7; D may be TRBD1 (6 bases). The germline V gene has CDR1 SEHNR and CDR2 FQNEAQ (reference sequence). Trimming took 5 bases from V and 2 from J, leaving 19 bases between them. There are 16 residues in the CDR3.

This chain links TRBV4-2 with TRBJ2-7, with 10 positions matching TRBD1. The CDR3 contains 16 residues. J gave up 5 bases and V 5 bases, and 12 bases lay outside the gene matches. The germline V gene has CDR1 LGHNA and CDR2 YNFKEQ. As DNA, the CDR3 is TGTGCCAGCAGCTTAGGCTGGGGGGACAGGGGACACGAGCAGTACTTC. Its translation: CASSLGWGDRGHEQYF.